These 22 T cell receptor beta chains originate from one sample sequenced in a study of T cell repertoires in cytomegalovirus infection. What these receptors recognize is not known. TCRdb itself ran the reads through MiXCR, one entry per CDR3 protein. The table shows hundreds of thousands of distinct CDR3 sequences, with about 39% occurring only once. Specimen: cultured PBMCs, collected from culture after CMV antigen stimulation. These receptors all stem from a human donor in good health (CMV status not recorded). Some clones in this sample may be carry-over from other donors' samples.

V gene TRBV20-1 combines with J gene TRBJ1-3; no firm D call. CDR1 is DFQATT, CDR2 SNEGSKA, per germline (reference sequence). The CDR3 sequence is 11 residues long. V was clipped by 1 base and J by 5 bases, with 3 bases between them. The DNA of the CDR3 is TGCAGTGCTAGAGGGAGAAACACCATATATTTT. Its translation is CSARGRNTIYF.

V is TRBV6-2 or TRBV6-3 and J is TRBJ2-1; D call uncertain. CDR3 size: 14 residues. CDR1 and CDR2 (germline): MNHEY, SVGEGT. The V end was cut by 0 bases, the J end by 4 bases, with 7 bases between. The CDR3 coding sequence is TGTGCCAGCAGTTACTCCGCTGAGTACAATGAGCAGTTCTTC. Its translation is CASSYSAEYNEQFF.

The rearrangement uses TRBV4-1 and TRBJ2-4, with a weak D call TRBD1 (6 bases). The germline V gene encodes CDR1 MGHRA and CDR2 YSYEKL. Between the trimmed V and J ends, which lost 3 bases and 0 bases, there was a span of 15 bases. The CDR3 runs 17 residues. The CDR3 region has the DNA TGCGCCAGCAGCCAGGAACGACAGGCCGTAGCCAAAAACATTCAGTACTTC. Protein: CASSQERQAVAKNIQYF.

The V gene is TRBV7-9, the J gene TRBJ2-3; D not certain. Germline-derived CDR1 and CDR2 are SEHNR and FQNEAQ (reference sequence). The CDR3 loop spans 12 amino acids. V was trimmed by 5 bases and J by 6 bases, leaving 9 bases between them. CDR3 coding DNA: TGTGCCAGCAGCGCCCGTACGGATACGCAGTATTTT. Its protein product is CASSARTDTQYF.

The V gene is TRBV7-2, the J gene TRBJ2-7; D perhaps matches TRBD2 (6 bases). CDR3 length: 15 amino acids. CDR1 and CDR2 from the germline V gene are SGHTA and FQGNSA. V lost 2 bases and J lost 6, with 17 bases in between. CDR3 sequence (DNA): TGTGCCAGCAGCTTACTGGTGGGGTCGGGAGTCGAGCAGTACTTC. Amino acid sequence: CASSLLVGSGVEQYF.

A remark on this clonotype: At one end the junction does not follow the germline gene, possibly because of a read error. CDR3 coding DNA: TGTGCCAGCAGTCAGAACAGGGGGGCTTCGCTTTTT. It specifies CASSQNRGASLF. The V call is TRBV7-8, the J call TRBJ2-2; 8 bases are shared with TRBD1. This CDR3 contains 12 residues. Germline V CDR1 and CDR2: SGHVS, FQNEAQ.

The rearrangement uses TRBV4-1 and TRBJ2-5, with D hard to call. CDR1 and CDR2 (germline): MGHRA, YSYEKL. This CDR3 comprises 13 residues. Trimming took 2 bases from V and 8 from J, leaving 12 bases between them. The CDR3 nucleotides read TGCGCCAGCAGCCAACTTGCGACGCAAACCCAGTACTTC. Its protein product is CASSQLATQTQYF.

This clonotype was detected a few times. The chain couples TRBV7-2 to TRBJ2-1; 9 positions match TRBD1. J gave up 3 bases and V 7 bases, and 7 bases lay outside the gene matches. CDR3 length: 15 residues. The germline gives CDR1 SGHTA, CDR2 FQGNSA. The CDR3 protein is CASTRDRAFYNEQFF. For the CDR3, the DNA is TGTGCCAGCACCCGGGACAGGGCATTCTACAATGAGCAGTTCTTC. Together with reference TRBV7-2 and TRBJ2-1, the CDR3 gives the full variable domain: GAGVSQSPSNKVTEKGKDVELRCDPISGHTALYWYRQSLGQGLEFLIYFQGNSAPDKSGLPSDRFSAERTGGSVSTLTIQRTQQEDSAVYLCASTRDRAFYNEQFFGPGTRLTVL.

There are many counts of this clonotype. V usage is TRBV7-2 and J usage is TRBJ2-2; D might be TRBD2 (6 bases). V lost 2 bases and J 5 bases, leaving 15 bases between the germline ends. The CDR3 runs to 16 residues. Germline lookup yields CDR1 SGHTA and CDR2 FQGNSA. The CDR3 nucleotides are TGTGCCAGCAGCTTAAAAGGGGCGGAGGGGACCGGGGAGCTGTTTTTT. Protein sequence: CASSLKGAEGTGELFF.

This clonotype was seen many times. In DNA form, the CDR3 reads TGTGCCAGCAGCTTACGAAGCGGGACAGGGGTCAAGGGCGAGCAGTACTTC. Protein sequence: CASSLRSGTGVKGEQYF. The V call is TRBV7-2, the J call TRBJ2-7, with 10 nucleotides matching TRBD1. The junction had 13 bases not matched to a gene; V was cut back by 2 bases and J by 6 bases. The length of the CDR3 is 17 residues. Germline V lookup: CDR1 SGHTA, CDR2 FQGNSA. The full variable domain, its missing parts supplied by reference TRBV7-2 and TRBJ2-7, is GAGVSQSPSNKVTEKGKDVELRCDPISGHTALYWYRQSLGQGLEFLIYFQGNSAPDKSGLPSDRFSAERTGGSVSTLTIQRTQQEDSAVYLCASSLRSGTGVKGEQYFGPGTRLTVT.

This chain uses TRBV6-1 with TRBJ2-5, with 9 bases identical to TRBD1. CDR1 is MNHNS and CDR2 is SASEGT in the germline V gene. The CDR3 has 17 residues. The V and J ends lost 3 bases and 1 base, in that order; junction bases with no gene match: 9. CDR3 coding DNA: TGTGCCAGCAGTGAGGCCCCACTGACAGGGGGCCAAGAGACCCAGTACTTC. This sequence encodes CASSEAPLTGGQETQYF.

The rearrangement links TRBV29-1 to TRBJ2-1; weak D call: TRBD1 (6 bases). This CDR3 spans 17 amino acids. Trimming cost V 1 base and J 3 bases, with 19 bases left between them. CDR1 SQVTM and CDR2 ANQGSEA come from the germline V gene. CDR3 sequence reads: CSVEGARADRYYNEQFF. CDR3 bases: TGCAGCGTTGAAGGGGCGCGGGCTGACAGGTACTACAATGAGCAGTTCTTC.

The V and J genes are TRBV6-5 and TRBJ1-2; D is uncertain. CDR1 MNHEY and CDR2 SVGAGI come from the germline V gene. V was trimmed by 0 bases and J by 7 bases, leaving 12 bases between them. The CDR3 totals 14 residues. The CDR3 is CASSYSRGIRGYTF. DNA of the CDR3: TGTGCCAGCAGTTACTCGCGGGGAATCCGTGGCTACACCTTC.

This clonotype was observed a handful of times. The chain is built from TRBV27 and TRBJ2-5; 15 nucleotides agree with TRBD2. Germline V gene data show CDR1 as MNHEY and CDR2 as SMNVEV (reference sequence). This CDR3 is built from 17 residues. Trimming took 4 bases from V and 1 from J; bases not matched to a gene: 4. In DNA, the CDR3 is TGTGCCAGCAGTTCGGGACTAGCGGGGGGATGCCAAGAGACCCAGTACTTC. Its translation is CASSSGLAGGCQETQYF.

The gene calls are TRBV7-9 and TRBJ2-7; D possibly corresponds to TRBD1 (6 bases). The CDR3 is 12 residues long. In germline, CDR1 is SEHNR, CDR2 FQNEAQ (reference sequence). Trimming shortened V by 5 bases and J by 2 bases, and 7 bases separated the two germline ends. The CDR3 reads CASSQGTYEQYF. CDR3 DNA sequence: TGTGCCAGCAGCCAGGGGACCTACGAGCAGTACTTC.

The CDR3: CASSLPGTDYEQYF. The CDR3 DNA follows: TGTGCCAGCAGCTTACCCGGGACCGACTACGAGCAGTACTTC. This chain uses TRBV7-2 with TRBJ2-7, with D perhaps matching TRBD1 or TRBD2 (5 bases each). Germline CDR1 is SGHTA and CDR2 is FQGNSA. The CDR3 is 14 amino acids. V was clipped by 2 bases and J by 3 bases, with 11 bases between them.

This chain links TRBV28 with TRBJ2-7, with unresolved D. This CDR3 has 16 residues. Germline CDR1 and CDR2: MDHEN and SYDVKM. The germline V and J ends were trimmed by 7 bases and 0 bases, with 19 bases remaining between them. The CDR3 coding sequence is TGTGCCAGCACCTATCTGGCACGAGCCCCCTCCTACGAGCAGTACTTC. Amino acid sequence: CASTYLARAPSYEQYF.

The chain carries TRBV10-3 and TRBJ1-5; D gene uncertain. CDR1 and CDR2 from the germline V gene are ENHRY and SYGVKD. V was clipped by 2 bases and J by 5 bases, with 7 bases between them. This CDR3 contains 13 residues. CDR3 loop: CAISEIAHQPQHF. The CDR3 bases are TGTGCCATCAGTGAGATAGCCCATCAGCCCCAGCATTTT.

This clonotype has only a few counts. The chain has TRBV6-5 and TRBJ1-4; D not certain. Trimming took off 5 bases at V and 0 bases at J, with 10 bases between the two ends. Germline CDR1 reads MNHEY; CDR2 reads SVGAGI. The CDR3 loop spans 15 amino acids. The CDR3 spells CASSRGSATNEKLFF. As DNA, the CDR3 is TGTGCCAGCAGTCGGGGATCAGCAACTAATGAAAAACTGTTTTTT.

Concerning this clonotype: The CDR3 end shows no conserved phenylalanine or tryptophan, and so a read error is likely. CDR3 sequence: CASSFLPYNEQFS. The CDR3 coding sequence is TGTGCCAGCAGCTTTCTACCATACAATGAGCAGTTCTCC. The chain carries TRBV5-4 and TRBJ2-1; D uncertain. V shed 2 bases and J shed 4 bases, with 7 bases lying between them. Germline CDR1 reads SGHNT; CDR2 reads YYREEE (reference sequence). There are 13 residues in the CDR3.

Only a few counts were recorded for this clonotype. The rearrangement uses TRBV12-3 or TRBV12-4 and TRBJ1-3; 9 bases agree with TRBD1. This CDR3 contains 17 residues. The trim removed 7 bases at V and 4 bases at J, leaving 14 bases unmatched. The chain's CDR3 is CASTLRDRVLWGNTIYF. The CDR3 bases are TGTGCCAGCACCCTCCGGGACAGGGTTTTGTGGGGAAACACCATATATTTT.

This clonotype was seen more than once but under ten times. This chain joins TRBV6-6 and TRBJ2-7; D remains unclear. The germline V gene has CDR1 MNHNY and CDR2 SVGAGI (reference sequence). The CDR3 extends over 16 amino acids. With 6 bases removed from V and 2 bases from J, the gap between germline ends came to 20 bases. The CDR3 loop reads CASSPGSQSMTYEQYF. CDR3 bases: TGTGCCAGCAGCCCCGGGTCCCAGAGTATGACCTACGAGCAGTACTTC.